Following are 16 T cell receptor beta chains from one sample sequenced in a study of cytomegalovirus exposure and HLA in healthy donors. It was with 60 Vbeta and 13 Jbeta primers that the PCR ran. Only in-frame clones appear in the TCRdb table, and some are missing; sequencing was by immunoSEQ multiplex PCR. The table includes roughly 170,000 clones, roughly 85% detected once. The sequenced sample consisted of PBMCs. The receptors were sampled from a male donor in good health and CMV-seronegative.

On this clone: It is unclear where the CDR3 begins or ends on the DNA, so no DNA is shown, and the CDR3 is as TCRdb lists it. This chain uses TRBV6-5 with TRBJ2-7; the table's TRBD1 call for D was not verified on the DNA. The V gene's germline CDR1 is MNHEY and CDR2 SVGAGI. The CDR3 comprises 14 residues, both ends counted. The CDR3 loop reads CASSSSVTYYEQYF.

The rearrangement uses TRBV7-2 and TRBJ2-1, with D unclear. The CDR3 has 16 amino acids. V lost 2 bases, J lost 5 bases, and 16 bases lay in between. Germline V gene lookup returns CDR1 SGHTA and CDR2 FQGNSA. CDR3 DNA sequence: TGTGCCAGCAGCTTACAATCCCCTAGTTGGCACAATGAGCAGTTCTTC. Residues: CASSLQSPSWHNEQFF. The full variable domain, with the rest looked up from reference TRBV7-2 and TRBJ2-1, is GAGVSQSPSNKVTEKGKDVELRCDPISGHTALYWYRQSLGQGLEFLIYFQGNSAPDKSGLPSDRFSAERTGGSVSTLTIQRTQQEDSAVYLCASSLQSPSWHNEQFFGPGTRLTVL.

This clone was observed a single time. The CDR3 here is CASTSQGAGGYSPLHF. In DNA form, the CDR3 reads TGTGCCAGTACCTCACAGGGGGCCGGCGGGTATTCACCCCTCCACTTT. The chain is built from TRBV19 and TRBJ1-6; 9 bases fit TRBD1. The CDR3 length is 16 residues. With 7 bases clipped from V and 8 bases from J, the junction kept 12 bases outside the gene matches. CDR1 is LNHDA and CDR2 is SQIVND in the germline V gene (reference sequence).

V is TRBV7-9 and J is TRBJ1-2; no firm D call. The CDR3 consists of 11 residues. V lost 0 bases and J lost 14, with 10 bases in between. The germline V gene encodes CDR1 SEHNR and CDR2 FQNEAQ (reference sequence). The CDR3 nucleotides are TGTGCCAGCAGCTTAGCCCCGGAGGTTACCTTC. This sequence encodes CASSLAPEVTF.

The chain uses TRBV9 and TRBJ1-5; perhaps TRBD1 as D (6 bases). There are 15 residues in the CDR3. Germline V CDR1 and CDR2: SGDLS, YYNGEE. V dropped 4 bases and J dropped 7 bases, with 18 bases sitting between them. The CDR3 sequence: CASSLGGAEGQPQHF. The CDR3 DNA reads TGTGCCAGCAGCCTAGGGGGAGCGGAGGGGCAGCCCCAGCATTTT.

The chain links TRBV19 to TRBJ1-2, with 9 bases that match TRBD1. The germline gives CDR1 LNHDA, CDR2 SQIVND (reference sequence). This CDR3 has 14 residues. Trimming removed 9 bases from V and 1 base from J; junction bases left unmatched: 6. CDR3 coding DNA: TGTGCCAGCCACCTGGGACAGGGTAACTATGGCTACACCTTC. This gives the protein CASHLGQGNYGYTF.

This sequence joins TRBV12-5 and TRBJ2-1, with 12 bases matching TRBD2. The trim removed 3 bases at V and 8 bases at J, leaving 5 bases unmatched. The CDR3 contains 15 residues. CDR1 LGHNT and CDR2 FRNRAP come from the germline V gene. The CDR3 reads CASGFRLAGVYEQFF. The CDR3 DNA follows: TGTGCTAGTGGTTTTCGACTAGCGGGAGTTTATGAGCAGTTCTTC.

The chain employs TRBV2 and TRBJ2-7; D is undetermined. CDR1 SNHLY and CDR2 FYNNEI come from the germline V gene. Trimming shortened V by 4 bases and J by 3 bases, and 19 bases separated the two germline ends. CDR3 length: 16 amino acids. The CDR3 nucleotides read TGTGCCAGCAGTGCGGTGGGCCTCTACGGCTACTACGAGCAGTACTTC. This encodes CASSAVGLYGYYEQYF.

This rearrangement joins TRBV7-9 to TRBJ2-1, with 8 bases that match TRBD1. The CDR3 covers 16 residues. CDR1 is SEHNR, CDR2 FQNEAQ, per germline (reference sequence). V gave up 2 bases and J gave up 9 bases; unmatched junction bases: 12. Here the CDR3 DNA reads TGTGCCAGCAGCTTAAGCCCGACAGGGGCTTTCGTTGAGCAGTTCTTC. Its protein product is CASSLSPTGAFVEQFF.

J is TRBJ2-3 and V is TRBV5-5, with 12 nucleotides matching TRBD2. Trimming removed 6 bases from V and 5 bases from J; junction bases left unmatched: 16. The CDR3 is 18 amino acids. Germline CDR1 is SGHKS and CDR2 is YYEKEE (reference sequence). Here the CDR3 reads CASIPGGLAGGPGDTQYF. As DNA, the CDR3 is TGTGCCAGCATCCCCGGGGGTCTAGCGGGAGGGCCGGGAGATACGCAGTATTTT.

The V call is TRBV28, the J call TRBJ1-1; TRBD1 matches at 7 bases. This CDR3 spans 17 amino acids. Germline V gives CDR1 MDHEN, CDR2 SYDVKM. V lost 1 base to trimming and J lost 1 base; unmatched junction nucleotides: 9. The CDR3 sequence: CASSLSGGGGRNTEAFF. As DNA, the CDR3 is TGTGCCAGCAGTTTATCGGGAGGGGGCGGTAGGAACACTGAAGCTTTCTTT.

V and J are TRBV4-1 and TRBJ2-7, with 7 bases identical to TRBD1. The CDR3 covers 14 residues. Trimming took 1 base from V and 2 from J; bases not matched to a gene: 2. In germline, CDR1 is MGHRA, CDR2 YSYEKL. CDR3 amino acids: CASSQVDRAYEQYF. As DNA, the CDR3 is TGCGCCAGCAGCCAAGTAGACAGGGCCTACGAGCAGTACTTC.

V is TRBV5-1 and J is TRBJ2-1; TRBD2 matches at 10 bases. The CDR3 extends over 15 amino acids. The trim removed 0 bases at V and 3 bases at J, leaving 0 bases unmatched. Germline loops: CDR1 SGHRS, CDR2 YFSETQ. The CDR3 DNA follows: TGCGCCAGCAGCTTGGGACTAGCGGGCTACAATGAGCAGTTCTTC. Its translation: CASSLGLAGYNEQFF.

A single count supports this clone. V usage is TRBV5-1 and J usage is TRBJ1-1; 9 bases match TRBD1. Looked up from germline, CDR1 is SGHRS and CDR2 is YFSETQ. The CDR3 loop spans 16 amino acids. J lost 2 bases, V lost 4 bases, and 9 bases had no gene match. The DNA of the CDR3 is TGCGCCAGCAGCGCAGGGACAGGGCGGGGAAACACTGAAGCTTTCTTT. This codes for CASSAGTGRGNTEAFF.

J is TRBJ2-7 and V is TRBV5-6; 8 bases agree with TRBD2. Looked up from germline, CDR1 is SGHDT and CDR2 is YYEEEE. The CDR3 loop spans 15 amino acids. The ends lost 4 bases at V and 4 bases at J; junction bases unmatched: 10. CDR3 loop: CASSPAGLVGYEQYF. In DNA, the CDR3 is TGTGCCAGCAGCCCCGCGGGACTAGTAGGATACGAGCAGTACTTC.

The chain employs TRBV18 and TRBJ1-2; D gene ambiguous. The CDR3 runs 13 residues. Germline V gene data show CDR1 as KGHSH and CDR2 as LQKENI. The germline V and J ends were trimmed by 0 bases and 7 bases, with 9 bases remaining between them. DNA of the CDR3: TGTGCCAGCTCACCACCTGCGAGTCGTGGCTACACCTTC. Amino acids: CASSPPASRGYTF.